These 28 T cell receptor beta chains were all obtained from the same sample, sequenced in a study of control samples from healthy donors and cancer patients. TCRdb keeps only in-frame clones here, not all; method: immunoSEQ multiplex PCR. The sample lists around 150,000 clones; around 96% were seen once. Input material: blood. The receptor source for this set is a woman in her forties in good health.

The table lists this clone with a count of one. This chain uses TRBV7-9 with TRBJ2-7; D is possibly TRBD1 or TRBD2 (5 bases each). Germline CDR1 reads SEHNR; CDR2 reads FQNEAQ (reference sequence). V shed 5 bases and J shed 0 bases, with 20 bases lying between them. The CDR3 consists of 17 residues. CDR3 nucleotides: TGTGCCAGCAGCCCAACCCGCCGGGACGGCCTCTCCTACGAGCAGTACTTC. Translation: CASSPTRRDGLSYEQYF.

The rearrangement uses TRBV6-5 and TRBJ1-5, with D uncertain. Germline loops: CDR1 MNHEY, CDR2 SVGAGI. The CDR3 extends over 14 amino acids. V lost 8 bases, J lost 0 bases, and 11 bases lay in between. In DNA, the CDR3 is TGTGCCAGCCTGGAGTGGGGTAGCAATCAGCCCCAGCATTTT. Amino acids: CASLEWGSNQPQHF.

V gene TRBV2 combines with J gene TRBJ1-2, with D possibly matching TRBD1 (6 bases). This CDR3 is built from 16 residues. Trimming stripped 6 bases from V and 4 bases from J, with 21 bases between. Germline CDR1 and CDR2: SNHLY and FYNNEI. The CDR3 sequence: CASSLMGGAESYGYTF. Written as DNA, the CDR3 is TGTGCCAGCAGCCTCATGGGGGGCGCGGAGAGCTATGGCTACACCTTC.

J is TRBJ1-1 and V is TRBV7-2; TRBD1 matches 9 bases. Germline values: CDR1 SGHTA, CDR2 FQGNSA. The CDR3 loop spans 18 amino acids. With 7 bases clipped from V and 4 bases from J, the junction kept 19 bases outside the gene matches. The CDR3 DNA sequence: TGTGCCAGCAAATCTTTCCGACAGGGGGACCCCGGGGGCACTGAAGCTTTCTTT. Residues: CASKSFRQGDPGGTEAFF.

This chain links TRBV7-2 with TRBJ1-6, with 7 bases aligning to TRBD1. V gave up 6 bases and J gave up 2 bases; unmatched junction bases: 10. Germline lookup yields CDR1 SGHTA and CDR2 FQGNSA. There are 17 residues in the CDR3. This CDR3 is CASRGGLALPYNSPLHF. The CDR3 region has the DNA TGTGCCAGCAGAGGGGGCCTGGCCCTCCCCTATAATTCACCCCTCCACTTT.

The genes are TRBV4-1 and TRBJ1-1; D is ambiguous. This CDR3 comprises 11 residues. Looked up from germline, CDR1 is MGHRA and CDR2 is YSYEKL. V lost 2 bases and J 9 bases, leaving 7 bases between the germline ends. CDR3 protein: CASSQLGKAFF. CDR3 coding DNA: TGCGCCAGCAGCCAATTGGGGAAAGCTTTCTTT.

The chain combines TRBV5-1 with TRBJ2-5; 10 nucleotides match TRBD1. Trimming removed 4 bases from V and 6 bases from J; junction bases left unmatched: 6. Germline V gene sequence: CDR1 SGHRS, CDR2 YFSETQ. This CDR3 is built from 14 residues. The CDR3 is CASSPGTGEQTQYF. The CDR3, as DNA: TGCGCCAGCAGCCCCGGGACAGGGGAGCAGACCCAGTACTTC.

The chain uses TRBV7-2 and TRBJ2-7; the D is unclear. Germline CDR1 is SGHTA and CDR2 is FQGNSA. V lost 6 bases to trimming and J lost 3 bases, with 9 bases between them. The CDR3 sequence is 12 residues long. CDR3 region: CASRASLYEQYF. The CDR3, as DNA: TGTGCCAGCAGAGCTTCTCTCTACGAGCAGTACTTC.

The chain carries TRBV2 and TRBJ1-1; D is undetermined. The germline gives CDR1 SNHLY, CDR2 FYNNEI. The CDR3 contains 13 residues. Trimming took off 7 bases at V and 0 bases at J, with 9 bases between the two ends. Written as DNA, the CDR3 is TGTGCCAGCACCAATTCCCTGAACACTGAAGCTTTCTTT. Its protein is CASTNSLNTEAFF.

The chain has TRBV2 and TRBJ1-5; D is unresolved. Trimming shortened V by 2 bases and J by 4 bases, and 9 bases separated the two germline ends. CDR3 length equals 14 residues. The germline V gene encodes CDR1 SNHLY and CDR2 FYNNEI. CDR3 amino acids: CASSESGSNQPQHF. The CDR3 DNA reads TGTGCCAGCAGTGAATCAGGTTCGAATCAGCCCCAGCATTTT.

In the case of this clone: At one end, the junction sequence differs from germline, possibly due to a read error. This same CDR3 is encoded by further DNA sequences in the sample. This chain joins TRBV7-2 and TRBJ1-6; D ambiguous. The CDR3 sequence is 13 residues long. Looked up from germline, CDR1 is SGHTA and CDR2 is FQGNSA. CDR3 bases: TGTGCCAGCAGCTTAGGGCCCCATTCACCCCTCCATTTT. This codes for CASSLGPHSPLHF.

As to this clone: The junction departs from germline at one end; a sequencing error may be responsible. This chain uses TRBV4-3 with TRBJ1-2; TRBD1 matches at 9 bases. The CDR3 contains 15 residues. Germline V gene sequence: CDR1 LGHNA, CDR2 YSLEER. The CDR3 sequence: CTSSPSGQGSYGYTF. The CDR3 bases are TGCACCAGCAGCCCTTCGGGACAGGGATCCTATGGCTACACCTTC.

This chain connects TRBV6-1 to TRBJ2-5, with TRBD1 identical over 7 bases. In germline, CDR1 is MNHNS, CDR2 SASEGT. V lost 5 bases, J lost 2 bases, and 8 bases stayed unmatched. There are 15 residues in the CDR3. The CDR3 reads CASSHATGAQETQYF. CDR3 in DNA: TGTGCCAGCAGTCACGCCACAGGGGCGCAAGAGACCCAGTACTTC.

V is TRBV7-9 and J is TRBJ1-1, with 7 positions matching TRBD1. The V segment lost 5 bases and the J segment 5 bases; nucleotides outside the gene matches: 8. The CDR3 totals 14 residues. CDR1 and CDR2 (germline): SEHNR, FQNEAQ (reference sequence). CDR3 sequence (DNA): TGTGCCAGCAGCCGACAGGGTAGTTCGACTGAAGCTTTCTTT. It specifies CASSRQGSSTEAFF.

The chain joins TRBV3-1 (or the pseudogene TRBV3-2) to TRBJ1-1, with no clear D. Looked up from germline, CDR1 is LGHDT and CDR2 is YNNKEL (reference sequence). CDR3 size: 13 residues. Trimming pared 2 bases from V and 1 base from J, leaving 5 bases between. DNA of the CDR3: TGTGCCAGCAGCCAACTTTCGAACACTGAAGCTTTCTTT. It translates to CASSQLSNTEAFF.

This clone was seen a single time. J is TRBJ1-2 and V is TRBV4-3; TRBD1 might be the D (5 bases). Germline V CDR1 and CDR2: LGHNA, YSLEER. Trimming took 4 bases from V and 1 from J, leaving 13 bases between them. This CDR3 contains 15 residues. The CDR3 is CASSLSSGGNYGYTF. The CDR3 nucleotides read TGCGCCAGCAGCCTCTCCTCCGGGGGTAACTATGGCTACACCTTC.

This rearrangement joins TRBV4-1 to TRBJ1-1; D gene unclear. CDR3 length: 16 residues. The ends were cut back, 6 bases at V and 3 bases at J, with 20 bases in the middle. Germline V CDR1 and CDR2: MGHRA, YSYEKL. The CDR3 reads CASRLSQRVQHTEAFF. CDR3 in DNA: TGCGCCAGCAGACTTTCCCAGAGGGTACAGCACACTGAAGCTTTCTTT.

The chain recombines TRBV27 with TRBJ1-4, with a tentative D call TRBD1 (6 bases). Trimming removed 1 base from V and 7 bases from J, with 16 bases in between. Germline-derived CDR1 and CDR2 are MNHEY and SMNVEV (reference sequence). The CDR3 has 16 residues. The DNA of the CDR3 is TGTGCCAGCAGTTTATACCGGGGGCTGAGTGTTGAAAAACTGTTTTTT. Its protein is CASSLYRGLSVEKLFF. The full variable domain, in which reference TRBV27 and TRBJ1-4 provide the parts outside the CDR3, is EAQVTQNPRYLITVTGKKLTVTCSQNMNHEYMSWYRQDPGLGLRQIYYSMNVEVTDKGDVPEGYKVSRKEKRNFPLILESPSPNQTSLYFCASSLYRGLSVEKLFFGSGTQLSVL.

In the case of this clone: A junction end diverges from the germline sequence, so it may reflect a read error. V gene TRBV4-1 combines with J gene TRBJ1-1; D might be TRBD1 (5 bases). The length of the CDR3 is 13 residues. The germline gives CDR1 MGHRA, CDR2 YSYEKL. The CDR3 nucleotides read TGCGCCAGCACCCAAACTGGGGGAGGTTACGCTTTCTTT. Its protein product is CASTQTGGGYAFF.

The CDR3 DNA sequence: TGTGCCAGCAGGCTCGACCGACGGAACACTGAAGCTTTCTTT. Translating it yields CASRLDRRNTEAFF. V usage is TRBV7-3 and J usage is TRBJ1-1; D gene ambiguous. This CDR3 is 14 amino acids long. The ends were cut back, 6 bases at V and 1 base at J, with 12 bases in the middle. Germline V gives CDR1 SGHTA, CDR2 FQGTGA.

The V gene is TRBV28, the J gene TRBJ1-2, with 8 bases that match TRBD1. Germline CDR1 MDHEN, CDR2 SYDVKM. J lost 3 bases, V lost 4 bases, and 7 bases had no gene match. CDR3 length: 15 residues. As DNA, the CDR3 is TGTGCCAGCAGTTCACCCGGGACAGGTTACTATGGCTACACCTTC. Its protein product is CASSSPGTGYYGYTF.

This clone was counted only a few times. The V call is TRBV6-5, the J call TRBJ1-2, with D perhaps matching TRBD1 (6 bases). V was shortened by 5 bases and J by 7 bases, with 14 bases between the two germline ends. The CDR3 length is 13 residues. The germline V gene encodes CDR1 MNHEY and CDR2 SVGAGI. The CDR3, as DNA: TGTGCCAGCAGTATCCGAGGACAGTTTGGCTACACCTTC. As protein: CASSIRGQFGYTF.

This clone showed up just once. The rearrangement uses TRBV5-6 and TRBJ2-1; 7 nucleotides agree with TRBD2. CDR1 SGHDT and CDR2 YYEEEE come from the germline V gene. V was pared by 6 bases and J by 9 bases, with 15 bases of the junction left unmatched. The CDR3 runs 15 residues. Here the CDR3 DNA reads TGTGCCAGCACCTCCGAGCGGGAAAAGTGGAGTGAGCAGTTCTTC. It specifies CASTSEREKWSEQFF.

The chain recombines TRBV4-3 with TRBJ1-2; the D is unclear. This CDR3 spans 16 amino acids. Germline CDR1 and CDR2: LGHNA and YSLEER. V was clipped by 2 bases and J by 5 bases, with 18 bases between them. The CDR3 DNA sequence: TGCGCCAGCAGCCAAATACTATCGGCAGGAAGTTATGGCTACACCTTC. It codes for CASSQILSAGSYGYTF.

V gene TRBV2 combines with J gene TRBJ1-2, with a weak D call TRBD1 (6 bases). Germline V CDR1 and CDR2: SNHLY, FYNNEI. The V gene lost 4 bases and the J gene lost 3 bases, with 12 bases spanning the gap. The CDR3 totals 14 residues. In DNA, the CDR3 is TGTGCCAGCAGTGGGGGCAGGGGAGACTATGGCTACACCTTC. Its protein product is CASSGGRGDYGYTF.

V gene TRBV14 combines with J gene TRBJ2-7; D perhaps matches TRBD2 (5 bases). Germline V gene lookup returns CDR1 SGHDN and CDR2 FVKESK. The CDR3 length is 12 residues. The V gene lost 5 bases and the J gene lost 4 bases, with 9 bases spanning the gap. Written as DNA, the CDR3 is TGTGCCAGCAGCGACTATGAATACGAGCAGTACTTC. Translating gives CASSDYEYEQYF.

This clone was picked up a small number of times. The V and J genes are TRBV29-1 and TRBJ1-2, with D unresolved. This CDR3 region has 12 residues. In germline, CDR1 is SQVTM, CDR2 ANQGSEA. The germline V and J ends were trimmed by 6 bases and 3 bases, with 11 bases remaining between them. Here the CDR3 reads CSVSSVYYGYTF. The CDR3 DNA reads TGCAGCGTGTCCTCGGTCTACTATGGCTACACCTTC.

This chain links TRBV6-5 with TRBJ2-7; 10 positions agree with TRBD2. The CDR3 spans 14 residues. Germline values: CDR1 MNHEY, CDR2 SVGAGI. Unmatched junction bases numbered 4, after V lost 6 bases and J lost 2 bases. The CDR3 DNA is TGTGCCAGCAGCCGGACTAGCGGACCCTACGAGCAGTACTTC. Its protein is CASSRTSGPYEQYF.